These 18 T cell receptor beta chains originate from one sample sequenced in a study of T cells in localized non-small cell lung cancer. Method: immunoSEQ multiplex PCR; TCRdb's copy keeps in-frame clones and lacks some. The table records some 41,000 clones, 65% to 90% of them present only once. The sample was PBMCs, taken before any cancer treatment. The receptors were gathered from a man aged 35-75 years with stage II lung adenocarcinoma.

The chain has TRBV28 and TRBJ2-1, with 9 bases aligning to TRBD2. Trimming at V came to 1 base and at J to 5 bases, leaving 3 bases not matched to a gene. CDR1 is MDHEN and CDR2 is SYDVKM in the germline V gene. This CDR3 spans 15 amino acids. The CDR3, as DNA: TGTGCCAGCAGTTTATCGGGCGGGAGGGACAATGAGCAGTTCTTC. It codes for CASSLSGGRDNEQFF.

The CDR3 DNA reads as TGTGCCAGCAGCCAAGATATAGGACTAGCGACGAACACCGGGGAGCTGTTTTTT. Translated, it gives CASSQDIGLATNTGELFF. The chain employs TRBV5-8 and TRBJ2-2; 9 bases are shared with TRBD2. The germline gives CDR1 SGHTS, CDR2 YDEGEE. Trimming took 4 bases from V and 0 from J; bases not matched to a gene: 10. This CDR3 region has 18 residues.

Here the CDR3 DNA reads TGTGCCAGCAGCCATCGGGGGTCTGAAGGGGAGCAGTTCTTC. Translation gives CASSHRGSEGEQFF. The chain is built from TRBV7-3 and TRBJ2-1; possible D gene TRBD2, 6 bases. The CDR3 has 14 amino acids. The germline CDR1 and CDR2 sequences are SGHTA and FQGTGA. V gave up 5 bases and J gave up 10 bases, with 18 bases separating them.

V is TRBV6-1 and J is TRBJ1-1; TRBD1 matches at 7 bases. The CDR3 consists of 15 residues. CDR1 and CDR2 (germline): MNHNS, SASEGT. V gave up 5 bases and J gave up 1 base; unmatched junction bases: 7. CDR3 loop: CASSTQWTGNTEAFF. The CDR3 bases are TGTGCCAGCAGTACCCAGTGGACAGGGAACACTGAAGCTTTCTTT.

V is TRBV10-3 and J is TRBJ1-2; a weak D match, TRBD1 (5 bases). The germline V and J ends were trimmed by 10 bases and 8 bases, with 23 bases remaining between them. This CDR3 contains 14 residues. From germline, CDR1 is ENHRY and CDR2 SYGVKD. CDR3 loop: CATVAGAASSGYTF. CDR3 DNA: TGTGCCACCGTAGCCGGGGCCGCATCTAGCGGCTACACCTTC.

The table lists this clone with a count of one. This chain joins TRBV5-1 and TRBJ2-1; 8 bases are a match to TRBD2. The length of the CDR3 is 15 residues. Germline V lookup: CDR1 SGHRS, CDR2 YFSETQ. V was pared by 0 bases and J by 7 bases, with 6 bases of the junction left unmatched. CDR3 sequence: CASSLDGRAENEQFF. CDR3 nucleotide sequence: TGCGCCAGCAGCTTGGACGGGAGGGCCGAAAATGAGCAGTTCTTC.

The V call is TRBV7-6, the J call TRBJ2-2, with 8 bases lining up with TRBD1. V gave up 2 bases and J gave up 4 bases; unmatched junction bases: 18. The germline gives CDR1 SGHVS, CDR2 FNYEAQ. This CDR3 region has 20 residues. The CDR3: CASSLMSRDRGLFSTGELFF. The CDR3 bases are TGTGCCAGCAGCTTAATGTCCAGAGACAGGGGACTTTTTAGCACCGGGGAGCTGTTTTTT.

The rearrangement joins TRBV4-1 to TRBJ1-4; TRBD1 might be the D (6 bases). Germline V gene sequence: CDR1 MGHRA, CDR2 YSYEKL. CDR3 length equals 12 residues. V dropped 0 bases and J dropped 10 bases, with 6 bases sitting between them. CDR3 bases: TGCGCCAGCAGCCAAGAACAGGGAAAACTGTTTTTT. Its protein is CASSQEQGKLFF.

This clone was recorded a few times. The chain joins TRBV6-5 to TRBJ1-2; 8 bases align to TRBD1. The CDR3 runs to 14 residues. V trimming: 5 bases; J trimming: 8 bases; junction bases outside the gene matches: 10. The germline gives CDR1 MNHEY, CDR2 SVGAGI. In DNA form, the CDR3 reads TGTGCCAGCAGTCGCGGACAGGGTGAAGGGGGCTACACCTTC. It encodes CASSRGQGEGGYTF.

The chain employs TRBV5-6 and TRBJ1-1; the D gene is possibly TRBD1 (5 bases). CDR1 is SGHDT, CDR2 YYEEEE, per germline. The CDR3 spans 14 residues. Deletions cut 1 base from V and 8 bases from J, with 15 bases between. CDR3 sequence: CASSLSGQSAEAFF. CDR3 bases: TGTGCCAGCAGCTTGTCCGGACAATCGGCCGAAGCTTTCTTT.

The chain joins TRBV6-1 to TRBJ1-2; 10 nucleotides match TRBD1. Germline lookup yields CDR1 MNHNS and CDR2 SASEGT. The CDR3 totals 18 residues. The V gene end was trimmed by 4 bases and the J gene end by 0 bases; junction bases not matched to a gene: 11. The CDR3, as DNA: TGTGCCAGCAGTGCTCTCGGACAGGGGGGGATTACTAACTATGGCTACACCTTC. This sequence encodes CASSALGQGGITNYGYTF.

The J gene is TRBJ2-3, the V gene TRBV19, with D perhaps matching TRBD2 (7 bases). CDR3 size: 15 residues. Per germline, CDR1 LNHDA and CDR2 SQIVND (reference sequence). Trimming removed 5 bases from V and 4 bases from J, with 16 bases in between. The CDR3 DNA follows: TGTGCCAGTAGTGGGGGGGCTGCTCCTGCAGATACGCAGTATTTT. Its translation: CASSGGAAPADTQYF.

The chain joins TRBV27 to TRBJ2-1; D is ambiguous. The germline V gene encodes CDR1 MNHEY and CDR2 SMNVEV (reference sequence). The CDR3 contains 14 residues. The V end lost 2 bases, the J end lost 6 bases, and 11 bases lay between the germline ends. The CDR3 sequence: CASSLNLDGNEQFF. Here the CDR3 DNA reads TGTGCCAGCAGTTTAAACCTAGACGGCAATGAGCAGTTCTTC.

The genes are TRBV29-1 and TRBJ2-5, with 10 bases lining up with TRBD2. The ends lost 5 bases at V and 9 bases at J; junction bases unmatched: 15. The CDR3 has 15 amino acids. CDR1 is SQVTM, CDR2 ANQGSEA, per germline. CDR3 protein: CSVHQASGSLVAQYF. CDR3 sequence (DNA): TGCAGCGTTCATCAGGCTAGCGGGAGTTTAGTTGCCCAGTACTTC.

J is TRBJ2-1 and V is TRBV7-6, with 10 positions matching TRBD2. V shed 1 base, J shed 9 bases, and the junction held 9 bases outside the gene matches. The CDR3 loop spans 16 amino acids. CDR1 is SGHVS and CDR2 is FNYEAQ in the germline V gene. The CDR3 sequence is CASSLESSGGLGEQFF. CDR3 nucleotides: TGTGCCAGCAGCTTAGAGAGTAGCGGGGGGTTAGGTGAGCAGTTCTTC.

The chain combines TRBV9 with TRBJ2-1; 7 bases line up with TRBD2. The CDR3 is made up of 16 amino acids. Trimming removed 4 bases from V and 8 bases from J; junction bases left unmatched: 15. CDR1 and CDR2 from the germline V gene are SGDLS and YYNGEE. Here the CDR3 reads CASSLREGLSFDEQFF. CDR3 DNA: TGTGCCAGCAGCCTAAGGGAGGGGCTTTCTTTCGATGAGCAGTTCTTC.

The chain has TRBV4-1 and TRBJ1-2; TRBD1 is a possible D gene (5 bases). The CDR3 extends over 14 amino acids. Germline loops: CDR1 MGHRA, CDR2 YSYEKL. Trimming shortened V by 4 bases and J by 6 bases, and 15 bases separated the two germline ends. The CDR3: CASSLQDVGDGYTF. In DNA form, the CDR3 reads TGCGCCAGCAGCCTTCAGGACGTGGGGGATGGCTACACCTTC.

The chain has TRBV27 and TRBJ1-4, with D uncertain. The CDR3 runs 13 residues. Germline V lookup: CDR1 MNHEY, CDR2 SMNVEV (reference sequence). Trimming pared 6 bases from V and 0 bases from J, leaving 5 bases between. The CDR3 loop reads CASRSATNEKLFF. The CDR3 bases are TGTGCCAGCAGATCTGCAACTAATGAAAAACTGTTTTTT.